This T cell receptor beta chain is drawn from a study of post-analysis software for immune sequencing data. Study results and caveats: Strong co-clustering by F measure linked samples that shared a preparation batch. Elevated frequency relative to controls characterized 4 or 5 TRBV segments in patients, TRBV5-6, TRBV5-1 and TRBV20-1 among them. Among multiple sclerosis patients, normalized Chao1 diversity was significantly below that of controls.

Unique molecular identifiers were present in the TCR beta cDNA libraries. The yield from approximately 1 to 10 million T cells was 500,000 or so cDNA molecules in total. TCRdb re-called the PCR reads through MiXCR, storing one row per CDR3 protein. The sample holds under 650,000 distinct CDR3 sequences, 40% to 50% seen once. A word on this clonotype: Its antigen is unknown.

Trimming took 2 bases from V and 4 from J, leaving 9 bases between them. Germline CDR1 is GTSNPN and CDR2 is SVGIG (reference sequence). There are 13 residues in the CDR3. The source of this sequence is a girl under 18 with multiple sclerosis. Sample: blood. The chain carries TRBV30 and TRBJ1-5; D gene unclear. CDR3 in DNA: TGTGCCTGGAGTAGGCAGAATAATCAGCCCCAGCATTTT. This sequence encodes CAWSRQNNQPQHF.